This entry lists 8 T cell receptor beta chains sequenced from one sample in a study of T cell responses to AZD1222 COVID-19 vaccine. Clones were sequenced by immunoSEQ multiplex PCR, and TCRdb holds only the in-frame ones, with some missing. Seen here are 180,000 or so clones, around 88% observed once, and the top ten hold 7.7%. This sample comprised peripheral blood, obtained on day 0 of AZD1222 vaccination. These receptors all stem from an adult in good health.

The CDR3 DNA is TGCGCCAGCAGCTTATTGACGGGGGAGAGGGAGACCCAGTACTTC. Translated: CASSLLTGERETQYF. The rearrangement links TRBV5-1 to TRBJ2-5, with D perhaps TRBD2 (6 bases). Germline values: CDR1 SGHRS, CDR2 YFSETQ. V lost 2 bases, J lost 5 bases, and 16 bases lay in between. The CDR3 consists of 15 residues.

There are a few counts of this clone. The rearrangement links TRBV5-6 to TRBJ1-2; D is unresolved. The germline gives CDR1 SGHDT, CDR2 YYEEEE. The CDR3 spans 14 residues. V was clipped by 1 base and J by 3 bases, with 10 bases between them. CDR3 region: CASSLNSAYYGYTF. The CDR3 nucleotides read TGTGCCAGCAGCTTGAACTCTGCCTACTATGGCTACACCTTC.

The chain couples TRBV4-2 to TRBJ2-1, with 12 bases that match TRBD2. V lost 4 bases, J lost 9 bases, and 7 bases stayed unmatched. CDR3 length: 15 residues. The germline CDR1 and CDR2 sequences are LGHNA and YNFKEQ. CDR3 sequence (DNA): TGTGCCAGCAGCCCCAGACTAGCGGGGGATTCTGAGCAGTTCTTC. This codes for CASSPRLAGDSEQFF.

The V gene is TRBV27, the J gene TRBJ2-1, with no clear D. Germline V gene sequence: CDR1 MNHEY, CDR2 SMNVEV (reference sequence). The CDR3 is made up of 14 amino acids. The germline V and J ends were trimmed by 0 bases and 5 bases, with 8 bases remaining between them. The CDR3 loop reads CASSLSPINNEQFF. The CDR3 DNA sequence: TGTGCCAGCAGTTTATCACCTATTAACAATGAGCAGTTCTTC.

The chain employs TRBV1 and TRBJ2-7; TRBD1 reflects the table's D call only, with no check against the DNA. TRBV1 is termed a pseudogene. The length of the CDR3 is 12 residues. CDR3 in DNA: TGCACCAGCGGGACAACAACCTACGAGCAGTACTTC. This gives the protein CTSGTTTYEQYF.

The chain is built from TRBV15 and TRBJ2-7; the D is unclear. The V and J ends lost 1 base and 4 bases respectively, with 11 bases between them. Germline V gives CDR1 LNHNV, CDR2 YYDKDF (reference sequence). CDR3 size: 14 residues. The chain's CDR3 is CATSRGGKEYEQYF. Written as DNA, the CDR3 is TGTGCCACCAGCAGAGGAGGCAAAGAGTACGAGCAGTACTTC.

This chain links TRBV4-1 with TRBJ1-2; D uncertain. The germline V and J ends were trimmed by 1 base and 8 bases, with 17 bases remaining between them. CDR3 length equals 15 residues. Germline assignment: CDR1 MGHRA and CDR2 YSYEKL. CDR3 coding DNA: TGCGCCAGCAGCCAAGGTGAAAGGGAACAAAGCGGCTACACCTTC. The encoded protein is CASSQGEREQSGYTF.

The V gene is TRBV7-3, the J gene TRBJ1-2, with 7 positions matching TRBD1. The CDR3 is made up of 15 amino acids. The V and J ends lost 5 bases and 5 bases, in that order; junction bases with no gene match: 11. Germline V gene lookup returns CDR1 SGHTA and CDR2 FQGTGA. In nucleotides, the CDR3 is TGTGCCAGCAGCCTCACACAGGGGACTGGGTATGGCTACACCTTC. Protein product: CASSLTQGTGYGYTF. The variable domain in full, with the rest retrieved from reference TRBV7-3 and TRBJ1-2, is GAGVSQTPSNKVTEKGKYVELRCDPISGHTALYWYRQSLGQGPEFLIYFQGTGAADDSGLPNDRFFAVRPEGSVSTLKIQRTERGDSAVYLCASSLTQGTGYGYTFGSGTRLTVV.